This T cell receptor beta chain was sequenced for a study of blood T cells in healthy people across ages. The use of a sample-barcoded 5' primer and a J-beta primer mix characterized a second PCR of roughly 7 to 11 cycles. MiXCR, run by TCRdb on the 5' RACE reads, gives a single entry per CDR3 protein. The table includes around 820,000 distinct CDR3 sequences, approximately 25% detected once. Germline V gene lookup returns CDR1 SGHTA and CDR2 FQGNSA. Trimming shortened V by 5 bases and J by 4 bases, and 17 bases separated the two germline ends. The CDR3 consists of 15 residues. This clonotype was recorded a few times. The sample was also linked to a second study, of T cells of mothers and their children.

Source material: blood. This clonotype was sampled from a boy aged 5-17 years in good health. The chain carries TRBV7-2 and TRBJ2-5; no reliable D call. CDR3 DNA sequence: TGTGCCAGCAGCATAACGGTCCTAAGAGGAGAGACCCAGTACTTC. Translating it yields CASSITVLRGETQYF.